What follows are 21 T cell receptor beta chains derived from one specimen sequenced in a study of T cells in women clearing cervical HPV infection (dated by TCRdb to between 2018 and 2020). Libraries were made using the immunoSEQ multiplex PCR assay. In TCRdb, the immuneACCESS table is reduced to in-frame sequences with V and J assigned. These tables do not hold every clone; where another copy was compared, an unresolved V gene accounts for under half, and the others remain unexplained. This specimen's table enumerates about 16,000 clones. The ten biggest clones cover 7.2% of the sample. Sequencing was carried out using blood buffy coat. These TCRs come from a woman aged 18 to 69 with a cervical HPV16 infection that either progressed to CIN3+ or cleared (not recorded which).

Regarding this clone: With the read ending 3 residues before the CDR3 end, the germline J gene is used to fill in that end. The chain links TRBV12-5 to TRBJ2-7; the D is unclear. Trimming removed 1 base at V and 6 bases at J, with 7 bases between. The CDR3 length is 12 residues. Germline CDR1 is LGHNT and CDR2 is FRNRAP. CDR3: CASGLGNTEQYF. The CDR3 bases that were read are TGTGCTAGTGGTTTGGGAAACACCGAG.

As for this clone: The DNA ends 3 residues before the CDR3 does, and the rest of the CDR3 is filled in from the germline J gene. This chain links TRBV2 with TRBJ1-3; 7 bases fit TRBD1. CDR1 is SNHLY, CDR2 FYNNEI, per germline. Losses at the gene ends were 6 bases for V and 0 bases for J; bases not matched to a gene: 5. The CDR3 is made up of 15 amino acids. The sequenced part of the CDR3 DNA is TGTGCCAGCAGGAGGGACAGTAACTCTGGAAACACC. Protein: CASRRDSNSGNT. The entire CDR3 reads CASRRDSNSGNTIYF.

On this clone itself: With the read ending 3 residues before the CDR3 end, the germline J gene is used to fill in that end. The V gene is TRBV2, the J gene TRBJ1-2, with 8 positions matching TRBD1. This CDR3 comprises 16 residues. V trimming: 5 bases; J trimming: 0 bases; junction bases outside the gene matches: 8. CDR1 and CDR2 from the germline V gene are SNHLY and FYNNEI. This CDR3 is CASSLRGQGTNYGYTF. Incomplete CDR3 DNA: TGTGCCAGCAGTCTACGAGGACAGGGAACTAACTATGGC.

With regard to this clone: The missing CDR3 end, 3 residues past where the read stops, is filled in from the germline J gene. This chain uses TRBV7-6 with TRBJ2-1; tentatively, D is TRBD1 (5 bases). CDR1 and CDR2 (germline): SGHVS, FNYEAQ. Trimming took 1 base from V and 2 from J, leaving 9 bases between them. This CDR3 is built from 15 residues. CDR3 DNA, as far as it was read: TGTGCCAGCAGCTTAGGGACACCTCCCTACAATGAG. Translating it yields CASSLGTPPYNE. The CDR3, in full, reads CASSLGTPPYNEQFF.

CDR3 region: CSARTGRDYGYTF. CDR3 bases read: TGCAGTGCCAGGACAGGACGGGATTATGGC. The chain joins TRBV20-1 to TRBJ1-2, with 7 bases aligning to TRBD1. Coverage ceases 3 residues before the CDR3 finishes, and the germline J gene fills in the end. Germline loops: CDR1 DFQATT, CDR2 SNEGSKA (reference sequence). V was clipped by 6 bases and J by 5 bases; unmatched bases: 9. The CDR3 totals 13 residues.

As for this clone: The read is 3 residues too short to cover the CDR3 end, so that end is filled in from the germline J gene. The rearrangement joins TRBV10-3 to TRBJ2-1; 8 positions agree with TRBD1. V lost 6 bases, J lost 4 bases, and 11 bases stayed unmatched. The germline V gene has CDR1 ENHRY and CDR2 SYGVKD. The CDR3 extends over 16 amino acids. The chain's CDR3 is CAIRQDRAPQYNEQFF. CDR3 bases read: TGTGCCATCAGGCAGGACAGGGCCCCTCAATACAATGAG.

The CDR3 protein is CASSRNRDSSYNEQFF. The covered CDR3 bases are TGTGCCAGCAGCCGAAACCGGGACTCCTCCTACAATGAG. This chain joins TRBV7-6 and TRBJ2-1; D is possibly TRBD2 (6 bases). The CDR3 end falls 3 residues outside the read, so it is completed with the germline J gene. This CDR3 region has 16 residues. Germline CDR1 SGHVS, CDR2 FNYEAQ. V dropped 5 bases and J dropped 0 bases, with 14 bases sitting between them.

Remarks on this clone: Coverage ceases 3 residues before the CDR3 finishes, and the germline J gene fills in the end. The V call is TRBV10-2, the J call TRBJ1-1; 8 nucleotides align to TRBD1. The CDR3 spans 12 residues. The ends lost 7 bases at V and 6 bases at J; junction bases unmatched: 4. Germline V gives CDR1 WSHSY, CDR2 SAAADI. The CDR3 spells CASITDRAEAFF. Incomplete CDR3 DNA: TGCGCCAGCATTACGGACAGGGCTGAA.

Remarks on this clone: The CDR3 is cut off 3 residues early in the read; its end comes from the germline J gene. This sequence joins TRBV14 and TRBJ1-1; D remains unclear. Germline values: CDR1 SGHDN, CDR2 FVKESK. Trimming left V 0 bases short and J 1 base short, with 3 bases between. This CDR3 has 13 residues. The CDR3 here is CASSQDSNTEAFF. CDR3 DNA (partial): TGTGCCAGCAGCCAAGACTCGAACACTGAA. Based on the CDR3 plus reference TRBV14 and TRBJ1-1, the full variable domain is EAGVTQFPSHSVIEKGQTVTLRCDPISGHDNLYWYRRVMGKEIKFLLHFVKESKQDESGMPNNRFLAERTGGTYSTLKVQPAELEDSGVYFCASSQDSNTEAFFGQGTRLTVV.

The CDR3 DNA, read in part, is TGTGCCAGCAGCGCCGCTCCCTCTAGCTTAAACATT. This encodes CASSAAPSSLNI. The entire CDR3 sequence reads CASSAAPSSLNIQYF. The gene calls are TRBV9 and TRBJ2-4, with D perhaps matching TRBD2 (5 bases). The CDR3 end falls 3 residues outside the read, so it is completed with the germline J gene. Germline V gene sequence: CDR1 SGDLS, CDR2 YYNGEE. The CDR3 is made up of 15 amino acids. The germline V and J ends were trimmed by 3 bases and 6 bases, with 16 bases remaining between them.

A remark on this clone: The sequenced fragment ends 3 residues before the CDR3 boundary, so the rest is inferred from the germline J gene. The J gene is TRBJ1-2, the V gene TRBV2; possible D gene TRBD1, 6 bases. The CDR3 length is 18 residues. Trimming pared 4 bases from V and 2 bases from J, leaving 23 bases between. Germline lookup yields CDR1 SNHLY and CDR2 FYNNEI. Partial CDR3 DNA: TGTGCCAGCAGTGGATCATTCTCGACAGGAGCCCAAAACTATGGC. Translated, it gives CASSGSFSTGAQNYG. In full, the CDR3 reads CASSGSFSTGAQNYGYTF.

A word on this clone: With the read ending 3 residues before the CDR3 end, the germline J gene is used to fill in that end. V gene TRBV7-9 combines with J gene TRBJ2-5; the match to TRBD2 covers 7 bases. V lost 3 bases to trimming and J lost 1 base; unmatched junction nucleotides: 2. The germline V gene encodes CDR1 SEHNR and CDR2 FQNEAQ (reference sequence). This CDR3 contains 14 residues. The CDR3 sequence is CASSFGGGQETQYF. The CDR3 bases that were read are TGTGCCAGCAGCTTTGGGGGGGGCCAAGAGACC.

Notes on this clone: The read ends 3 residues early relative to the CDR3; the germline J gene fills the gap. The rearrangement joins TRBV20-1 to TRBJ1-2, with TRBD1 matching 9 bases. The V segment lost 2 bases and the J segment 7 bases; nucleotides outside the gene matches: 11. CDR3 length: 15 amino acids. The germline V gene has CDR1 DFQATT and CDR2 SNEGSKA (reference sequence). CDR3 region: CSARYWDREESGYTF. Partial CDR3 DNA: TGCAGTGCTAGATACTGGGACAGGGAGGAAAGTGGC.

Note on this clone: Read coverage stops 3 residues before the CDR3 terminus; the germline J gene supplies the remainder. The chain employs TRBV18 and TRBJ1-1; 9 bases agree with TRBD1. Germline lookup yields CDR1 KGHSH and CDR2 LQKENI. Unmatched junction bases numbered 2, after V lost 3 bases and J lost 3 bases. The CDR3 sequence is 14 residues long. CDR3 bases read: TGTGCCAGCTCACCTTGGACAGGGGACACTGAA. Translated, it gives CASSPWTGDTE. The whole CDR3 sequence reads CASSPWTGDTEAFF.

Note on this clone: The read falls 3 residues short of the CDR3 end, and the missing part is taken from the germline J gene. This rearrangement joins TRBV19 to TRBJ2-1; 7 bases agree with TRBD2. The V gene's germline CDR1 is LNHDA and CDR2 SQIVND (reference sequence). The ends lost 6 bases at V and 7 bases at J; junction bases unmatched: 15. The CDR3 is made up of 16 amino acids. CDR3 amino acids: CASRVTGGRGKNEQFF. CDR3 DNA, as far as it was read: TGTGCCAGTAGAGTAACCGGGGGGAGGGGAAAGAATGAG.

Turning to this clone: The sequenced fragment ends 3 residues before the CDR3 boundary, so the rest is inferred from the germline J gene. The chain links TRBV12-3 or TRBV12-4 to TRBJ2-5; D not resolved. This CDR3 spans 13 amino acids. Trimming took off 1 base at V and 4 bases at J, with 7 bases between the two ends. CDR3 amino acids: CASSLDSRETQYF. The CDR3 DNA, read in part, is TGTGCCAGCAGTTTAGACAGTAGAGAGACC.

Concerning this clone: The read ends 3 residues early relative to the CDR3; the germline J gene fills the gap. The chain combines TRBV11-3 with TRBJ2-2, with D possibly matching TRBD2 (7 bases). The germline V gene has CDR1 SGHNT and CDR2 YENEEA. This CDR3 contains 14 residues. V was clipped by 5 bases and J by 6 bases, with 13 bases between them. The CDR3 here is CASSEGGRPGELFF. The sequenced part of the CDR3 DNA is TGTGCCAGCAGCGAGGGGGGGCGACCCGGGGAG.

Comment on this clone: From the germline J gene comes the end of the CDR3, since the read stops 3 residues before it. The chain carries TRBV5-1 and TRBJ1-2; D unresolved. The ends were cut back, 2 bases at V and 2 bases at J, with 7 bases in the middle. CDR1 and CDR2 from the germline V gene are SGHRS and YFSETQ. The CDR3 is made up of 13 amino acids. The CDR3 reads CASSFGGNYGYTF. CDR3 bases read: TGCGCCAGCAGCTTCGGAGGGAACTATGGC.

As for this clone: The observed sequence ends 3 residues before the CDR3 terminus, with the missing tail filled in from the germline J gene. J is TRBJ1-4 and V is TRBV30, with D uncertain. CDR1 is GTSNPN, CDR2 SVGIG, per germline (reference sequence). V dropped 6 bases and J dropped 0 bases, with 17 bases sitting between them. The CDR3 has 16 amino acids. Partial CDR3 DNA: TGTGCCTGCCACCCCGGGGTACTTGCAACTAATGAAAAA. Residues: CACHPGVLATNEK. The CDR3 in full is CACHPGVLATNEKLFF.

Worth noting for this clone: The observed sequence ends 3 residues before the CDR3 terminus, with the missing tail filled in from the germline J gene. The J gene is TRBJ2-5, the V gene TRBV20-1; 12 bases align to TRBD2. Losses at the gene ends were 2 bases for V and 5 bases for J; bases not matched to a gene: 3. The V gene's germline CDR1 is DFQATT and CDR2 SNEGSKA (reference sequence). The CDR3 has 14 amino acids. Partial CDR3 DNA: TGCAGTGCTAGACTAGCGGGGGGGGGTGAGACC. Translation gives CSARLAGGGET. The full CDR3 sequence reads CSARLAGGGETQYF.

Regarding this clone: Coverage ceases 3 residues before the CDR3 finishes, and the germline J gene fills in the end. The J gene is TRBJ2-1, the V gene TRBV20-1; 13 bases agree with TRBD2. Germline V gene lookup returns CDR1 DFQATT and CDR2 SNEGSKA (reference sequence). With 1 base clipped from V and 8 bases from J, the junction kept 8 bases outside the gene matches. The CDR3 spans 16 residues. The CDR3: CSARGTSGGARHEQFF. The sequenced part of the CDR3 DNA is TGCAGTGCTAGAGGCACTAGCGGGGGGGCCCGACATGAG.